This T cell receptor (beta chain) was sequenced for a study of shared clonotypes between healthy human individuals. CDR3 length equals 14 residues. V was cut by 0 bases and J by 2 bases, with 7 bases left in between. The germline V gene encodes CDR1 WNHNN and CDR2 SYGVQD (reference sequence). Original data processing: Filtering was not the same, since immunoSEQ gave junction-only sequences without quality scores. TCRdb's table, derived via immunoSEQ multiplex PCR, lists solely in-frame clones and lacks some. Clonal size and the V and J genes are those of that table, whereas D and trimming came from the DNA. The data show 2 million or so clones, about 95% seen once. The naive CD8 population came from CD45RO-negative cells selected for CCR7, without terminally differentiated effector memory CD45RA+ cells. Nashville, Tennessee was home to all donors, each a Caucasian adult.

The clonotype comes from a man younger than 30 in good health. The chain couples TRBV10-1 to TRBJ1-1, with no clear D. Sequenced input: naive CD8+ T cells sorted from blood. CDR3 protein: CASSESLGNTEAFF. CDR3 nucleotide sequence: TGCGCCAGCAGTGAGTCGTTGGGTAACACTGAAGCTTTCTTT.